This TCR beta chain came from a study of PD-1 blockade in classical Hodgkin lymphoma (dated by TCRdb to the early 2020s). With respect to the entire study: Nivolumab dosing was 3 mg/kg intravenously every 2 weeks, continuing until either disease progression or unacceptable toxicity. The study used TCR beta sequencing and CyTOF to define a peripheral blood immune signature of response to PD-1 blockade in classical Hodgkin lymphoma.

Genomic DNA was isolated using the Qiagen DNeasy kit from unsorted PBMCs as well as from negatively selected CD4+ and CD8+ fractions. TCR beta CDR3 regions were amplified by immunoSEQ multiplex PCR using primers annealing to V and J segments. A synthetic immune receptor repertoire was used to minimize amplification bias, and any residual bias was removed computationally once sequencing was done. As for how the authors treated the data: Custom Python scripts were used to quantify repertoire diversity as the Shannon entropy index. The unsorted, CD4+ and CD8+ repertoires were each analyzed separately, with the exception of combined analyses, where CD4+ and CD8+ sequences were merged in silico. Clonal expansion was defined as a frequency increase of at least 2-fold after treatment compared with C1D1, and clones undetected at baseline were assigned a pseudocount of 0.5. Clones with 0 or 1 copy at C1D1 were classified as singleton clones, and clones with 2 or more copies were classified as non-singleton clones. Clones expanded in unsorted samples were annotated as CD4+, CD8+ or unknown by matching protein sequences in sorted samples from the same patient. Wilcoxon tests were applied to paired samples to test diversity changes from C1D1 to C4D1. Drawn from immuneACCESS, this table holds only the in-frame rearrangements with V and J called that TCRdb kept. Clones are partly lost; checked studies trace under half to an unresolved V gene and leave the rest unexplained. That table gives V, J and clone size, and the DNA gave D and trimming. This sample lists roughly 96,000 clones; approximately 92% were detected once. The leading ten clones occupy over 8.5% of the sample.

The study at large found these results: Baseline TCR diversity was reported as lower in newly diagnosed patients than in healthy donors, and lower still in relapsed/refractory patients. Only a single clinical trial cohort was studied, and what caused the repertoire differences, possibly disease activity or prior therapy, remained undefined. By C4D1, a significant rise was seen in CD4+ TCR diversity but not in CD8+ TCR diversity (p=0.0027 vs p=0.16), and the rise was most apparent among complete responders (p=0.02). Patients starting nivolumab less than 1 year after ASCT had lower diversity and were excluded from later analyses to avoid confounding by immune reconstitution. Baseline diversity similar to that of newly diagnosed patients was observed in trial patients achieving complete response, whereas significantly lower diversity was observed in partial responders and progressors.

In the paper's terms, the time point label means: cycle 2 day 1 (C2D1) of nivolumab. All trial patients had relapsed after autologous stem cell transplantation, with cohorts A, B and C differing in prior brentuximab vedotin exposure. The trial cohort comprised more than 55 patients with relapsed/refractory classical Hodgkin lymphoma whose best overall responses were complete response, partial response or progressive disease. Single-agent nivolumab was administered to trial patients in the multi-cohort phase II CheckMate 205 trial. An independent review committee assessed best overall response by applying the 2007 International Working Group response criteria. PBMCs from the trial were collected at three points: immediately before nivolumab initiation (C1D1), and during therapy at cycle 2 day 1 and cycle 4 day 1. After peripheral blood was drawn into 8 mL Vacutainer Cell Preparation Tubes, PBMCs were isolated by centrifugation and then cryopreserved.

Of note for this clone: Its antigen is still unknown. No per-base quality is available; no much larger clone lies one base away.

The TCR sequence derives from a human donor with classical Hodgkin lymphoma. Here the sequenced sample was peripheral blood mononuclear cells (PBMCs), taken before the second cycle of nivolumab.

The CDR3 protein: CASSEAYYEQYF. At the DNA level, the sequence is TGTGCCAGCAGTGAAGCCTACTACGAGCAGTACTTC. This chain joins TRBV6-1 to TRBJ2-7; there is no confident call for the D gene. The CDR3 numbers 12 residues from cysteine through phenylalanine. Of all the DNA, just the CDR3 is kept, 36 bases in frame from base 1. V is shortened by 0 bases, J by 3 bases, and the region joining them spans 3 bases. CDR1 and CDR2, per the germline V gene, are MNHNS and SASEGT.